This TCR beta chain stems from a study of blood T cell repertoires in COVID-19. The V and J ends lost 4 bases and 6 bases, in that order; junction bases with no gene match: 7. The V gene's germline CDR1 is SGHVS and CDR2 FQNEAQ. The CDR3 loop spans 15 amino acids. Individuals drawn from some 25 US areas were about 18 to 100 years old. In assigning cohorts, the study relied on participant-reported clinical history. Assay: immunoSEQ multiplex PCR; the TCRdb copy retains only in-frame clones and omits some. In the table there are roughly 500,000 clones, roughly 90% of which are singletons. The specimen was PBMCs or T cells enriched from blood (not recorded which). The sequence came from a woman aged 40 to 50 who had recovered from COVID-19. This chain uses TRBV7-8 with TRBJ2-1, with TRBD1 identical over 9 bases. The CDR3: CASSSTGGVGNEQFF. The CDR3 region has the DNA TGTGCCAGCAGCTCGACAGGGGGAGTGGGCAATGAGCAGTTCTTC.